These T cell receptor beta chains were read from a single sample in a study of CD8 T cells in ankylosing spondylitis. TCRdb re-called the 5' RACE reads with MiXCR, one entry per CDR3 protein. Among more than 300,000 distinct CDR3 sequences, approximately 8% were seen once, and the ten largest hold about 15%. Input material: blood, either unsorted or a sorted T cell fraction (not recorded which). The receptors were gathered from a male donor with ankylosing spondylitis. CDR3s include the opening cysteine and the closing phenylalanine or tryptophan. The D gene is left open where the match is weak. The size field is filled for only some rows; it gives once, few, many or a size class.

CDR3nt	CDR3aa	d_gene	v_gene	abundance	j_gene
TGTGCCAGCAGCGTAGGGGGGACTAGCGTTTACGAGCAGTACTTC	CASSVGGTSVYEQYF	TRBD2	TRBV9	few	TRBJ2-7
TGTGCCAGCAGCTCTTCAATCGGGGAGCTGTTTTTT	CASSSSIGELFF	NA	TRBV11-2	few	TRBJ2-2
TGTGCCAGCAGTCAGAGGGACTCGGTGTACGAGCAGTACTTC	CASSQRDSVYEQYF	NA	TRBV6-2/TRBV6-3	NA	TRBJ2-7
TGTGCCAGCAGCAAAAAGGGCGGGTTCTACGAGCAGTACTTC	CASSKKGGFYEQYF	NA	TRBV25-1	many	TRBJ2-7
TGTGCCAGCAGCTTTACCCGCTTCTCCTACGAGCAGTACTTC	CASSFTRFSYEQYF	NA	TRBV7-9	NA	TRBJ2-7
TGTGCCAGCAGGACTGAACAGGGAGGGGATCAGCCCCAGCATTTT	CASRTEQGGDQPQHF	NA	TRBV6-2/TRBV6-3	many	TRBJ1-5
TGCGCCAGCAGCCAAGTTTTGACAGGGGGCAGGGGGACCCAGTACTTC	CASSQVLTGGRGTQYF	TRBD1	TRBV4-3	NA	TRBJ2-5
TGCGCCAGCAGCTCGGGGACAGGAAACAATGAGCAGTTCTTC	CASSSGTGNNEQFF	TRBD1	TRBV5-1	many	TRBJ2-1
TGCGCCAGCAGCCGGGCTCCCGCCGGCACAGATACGCAGTATTTT	CASSRAPAGTDTQYF	NA	TRBV5-1	few	TRBJ2-3
TGCGCCAGCAGCCGGGGACAGGGAATATCAAATGGCTACACCTTC	CASSRGQGISNGYTF	TRBD1	TRBV4-1	few	TRBJ1-2
TGTGCCAGCAGCTTAGCACCTAGCGGGATGTACTACGAGCAGTACTTC	CASSLAPSGMYYEQYF	TRBD2	TRBV7-8	NA	TRBJ2-7
TGTGCCAGTAGCCGGGGGGACCCCTACAATGAGCAGTTCTTC	CASSRGDPYNEQFF	TRBD2	TRBV19	NA	TRBJ2-1
TGCAGCGGAGGGACAGACTATGGCTACACCTTC	CSGGTDYGYTF	TRBD1	TRBV29-1	NA	TRBJ1-2
TGCAGCGTAAAGGGCTGGGGCTACAATGAGCATTTCTTC	CSVKGWGYNEHFF	NA	TRBV29-1	NA	TRBJ2-1
TGTGCCAGCAGCTCCAGTGCCGGGACAGGGAGCAACGAGCAGTACTTC	CASSSSAGTGSNEQYF	TRBD1	TRBV7-6	NA	TRBJ2-7
TGTGCCACCAGTATTACAGGGTTCGGGGAGCTGTTTTTT	CATSITGFGELFF	NA	TRBV24-1	few	TRBJ2-2
TGCAGTGCTAGAAGGACTGTACACAATGAGCAGTTCTTC	CSARRTVHNEQFF	NA	TRBV20-1	NA	TRBJ2-1
TGCAGCGTTGGACTAGCCGCCGCCTACAATGAGCAGTTCTTC	CSVGLAAAYNEQFF	TRBD2	TRBV29-1	many	TRBJ2-1
TGTGCCAGCAGTTTAGTTGCTGGGAACTATGGCTACACCTTC	CASSLVAGNYGYTF	NA	TRBV12-3/TRBV12-4	many	TRBJ1-2
TGCAGCGTTGAAGATATCGGGGGCGGCCCCCAAGAGACCCAGTACTTC	CSVEDIGGGPQETQYF	NA	TRBV29-1	many	TRBJ2-5
TGCGCCAGCAGCCACGACCTAGCGGGAACCACAGATACGCAGTATTTT	CASSHDLAGTTDTQYF	TRBD2	TRBV4-1	few	TRBJ2-3
TGTGCCAGCAGCTTAGCCGGGACAGGGAGCTCCTACGAGCAGTACTTC	CASSLAGTGSSYEQYF	TRBD1	TRBV7-9	NA	TRBJ2-7
TGTGCCAGCAGCCAAATGTTGGGGGTTGGAGTCTCCTACGAGCAGTACTTC	CASSQMLGVGVSYEQYF	NA	TRBV4-2	many	TRBJ2-7
TGTGCCAGCAGCTATCCCACTAGCGGGGCGAACACCGGGGAGCTGTTTTTT	CASSYPTSGANTGELFF	TRBD2	TRBV7-9	few	TRBJ2-2
TGCAGTGCTCTCGGGACAGGGGGGACGAACACTGAAGCTTTCTTT	CSALGTGGTNTEAFF	TRBD1	TRBV20-1	NA	TRBJ1-1
TGTGCCAGCAACCCGACAGGGGGCAATCAGCCCCAGCATTTT	CASNPTGGNQPQHF	TRBD1	TRBV12-3/TRBV12-4	many	TRBJ1-5
TGCGCCAGCAGCCTTCAGACTAGCGCCAATGAGCAGTTCTTC	CASSLQTSANEQFF	TRBD2	TRBV4-3	many	TRBJ2-1
TGTGCCAGCAGCTTAAGACAGGGTTTCTACAATGAGCAGTTCTTC	CASSLRQGFYNEQFF	TRBD1	TRBV11-1	many	TRBJ2-1
TGTGCCAGTACGGCAGCTACATTGAACACTGAAGCTTTCTTT	CASTAATLNTEAFF	NA	TRBV19	many	TRBJ1-1
TGCAGCGTTCAGTTTGAGGTCCAGGGGGCCTCCTCCGAGCAGTACTTC	CSVQFEVQGASSEQYF	TRBD1	TRBV29-1	few	TRBJ2-7
TGTGCCAGCCGGACTACGGGATCTGGAAACACCATATATTTT	CASRTTGSGNTIYF	NA	TRBV27	many	TRBJ1-3
TGTGCCATCAACGAGCGGGGGCCGAACACCGGGGAGCTGTTTTTT	CAINERGPNTGELFF	TRBD2	TRBV10-3	few	TRBJ2-2
TGTGCCACCAGTGATTCCAGGACTAGCGGGACGTACAATGAGCAGTTCTTC	CATSDSRTSGTYNEQFF	TRBD2	TRBV24-1	NA	TRBJ2-1
TGCGCCAGCAGCCTTGCGGGACAGCCTTTCGATGAGCAGTTCTTC	CASSLAGQPFDEQFF	NA	TRBV4-3	NA	TRBJ2-1
TGTGCCAGCAGTTTACACAGGGGAGTGTACACTGAAGCTTTCTTT	CASSLHRGVYTEAFF	TRBD1	TRBV28	many	TRBJ1-1
TGTGCCACCAAGAGAGGGTTGCTAGGGCGGGAGGGCCACGAGCAGTACTTC	CATKRGLLGREGHEQYF	TRBD2	TRBV15	few	TRBJ2-7
TGTGCCAGCAGTTTACCCCCAGATCTAGGTACTGAGCAGTTCTTC	CASSLPPDLGTEQFF	NA	TRBV28	NA	TRBJ2-1
TGTGCCAGCAGCCAAGATCTTGGCAGAAACACTGAAGCTTTCTTT	CASSQDLGRNTEAFF	NA	TRBV3-1	many	TRBJ1-1
TGTGCCAGTAGTAGGAGTTTCCAAGAGACCCAGTACTTC	CASSRSFQETQYF	NA	TRBV19	once	TRBJ2-5
TGTGCCAGCAGCGTCCTGGCGGGGGCAGATACGCAGTATTTT	CASSVLAGADTQYF	TRBD2	TRBV7-3	many	TRBJ2-3
TGCAGTGCTAGGGAAGGGGTGACCTACGAGCAGTACTTC	CSAREGVTYEQYF	NA	TRBV20-1	few	TRBJ2-7
TGTGCCAGCAGCGGGGACGGGGGACAGGGGTCGTCTGGCTACACCTTC	CASSGDGGQGSSGYTF	TRBD1	TRBV9	many	TRBJ1-2
TGCAGCGTACAGCAACACCTCAATCAGCCCCAGCATTTT	CSVQQHLNQPQHF	NA	TRBV29-1	NA	TRBJ1-5
TGCGCCAGCGGTTACGGACAAGAGAACACTGAAGCTTTCTTT	CASGYGQENTEAFF	NA	TRBV5-1	few	TRBJ1-1
TGTGCCAGCTCTATTCAGGGTCTCACCGCTGAAAAACTGTTTTTT	CASSIQGLTAEKLFF	NA	TRBV11-2	many	TRBJ1-4
TGTGCCAGCAGTTCCCGTGAATCCCCTAGCGGGGTATACAATGAGCAGTTCTTC	CASSSRESPSGVYNEQFF	TRBD2	TRBV28	NA	TRBJ2-1
TGTGCCAGCAGTTACTCAACCGGGACAGGAGTCTCCTACAATGAGCAGTTCTTC	CASSYSTGTGVSYNEQFF	TRBD1	TRBV6-2/TRBV6-3	many	TRBJ2-1
TGTGCCAGCAGCCAAACGGGGGCAGATACGCAGTATTTT	CASSQTGADTQYF	NA	TRBV3-1	NA	TRBJ2-3
TGCAGCGTCGGACAGGGGGCAACTAATGAAAAACTGTTTTTT	CSVGQGATNEKLFF	TRBD1	TRBV29-1	many	TRBJ1-4
TGTGCCAGCAGTGGCGGGGCAGAACACACCGGGGAGCTGTTTTTT	CASSGGAEHTGELFF	NA	TRBV6-2/TRBV6-3	many	TRBJ2-2
TGTGCCAGCAGACTTGGGGACAGGGGAAATTTTCCTGAAGCTTTCTTT	CASRLGDRGNFPEAFF	TRBD1	TRBV12-3/TRBV12-4	NA	TRBJ1-1
TGTGCCAGCAGTTCTCGAGCGGGAGGCGCTTACGAGCAGTACTTC	CASSSRAGGAYEQYF	TRBD2	TRBV12-3/TRBV12-4	NA	TRBJ2-7
TGTGCCAGCAGCCCCCGGGGGTGGGCCACTGAAGCTTTCTTT	CASSPRGWATEAFF	NA	TRBV12-3/TRBV12-4	many	TRBJ1-1
TGTGCCAGCAGCTTAAGGTCCCCTCCCTCAACTGAAGCTTTCTTT	CASSLRSPPSTEAFF	NA	TRBV7-6	many	TRBJ1-1
TGTGCCAGCAGCGCTTCACGGACTAGCGGGACCCGACGAGCAGATACGCAGTATTTT	CASSASRTSGTRRADTQYF	TRBD2	TRBV9	many	TRBJ2-3
TGCGCCAGCAGCATTACGTCGGTTTATAATAATTCACCCCTCCACTTT	CASSITSVYNNSPLHF	NA	TRBV5-1	NA	TRBJ1-6
TGTGCCAGCAGCCCCCGGGGAAACAATGAGCAGTTCTTC	CASSPRGNNEQFF	NA	TRBV6-1	many	TRBJ2-1
TGTGCCAGCAGAAAACGGACCCAAGGTCGGGAGACCCAGTACTTC	CASRKRTQGRETQYF	NA	TRBV3-1	many	TRBJ2-5